Shown below are 20 T cell receptor beta chains from a single sample sequenced in a study of cytomegalovirus exposure and HLA in healthy donors. Primers included in the PCR were 60 Vbeta and 13 Jbeta primers. Clones were sequenced by immunoSEQ multiplex PCR, and TCRdb holds only the in-frame ones, with some missing. The sample has nearly 200,000 clones, 70% to 80% seen once. Sequencing was carried out using PBMCs. The receptor set was obtained from a male donor in good health and CMV-seropositive.

This chain joins TRBV28 and TRBJ2-5, with TRBD2 matching over 10 bases. The CDR3 covers 14 residues. Germline-derived CDR1 and CDR2 are MDHEN and SYDVKM. J was trimmed by 7 bases and V by 5 bases; bases with no gene match: 7. The CDR3 DNA follows: TGTGCCAGCAGTCTAGCGGGAGATAGTGGGACCCAGTACTTC. Translating it yields CASSLAGDSGTQYF.

This clone was observed a handful of times. This chain joins TRBV7-6 and TRBJ2-3; D gene unclear. Germline lookup yields CDR1 SGHVS and CDR2 FNYEAQ. The CDR3 sequence is 15 residues long. V dropped 1 base and J dropped 0 bases, with 8 bases sitting between them. The CDR3 DNA sequence: TGTGCCAGCAGCTTAGGGAGACCGAGCACAGATACGCAGTATTTT. This codes for CASSLGRPSTDTQYF.

The chain carries TRBV19 and TRBJ1-4, with D maybe TRBD1 (5 bases). From germline, CDR1 is LNHDA and CDR2 SQIVND (reference sequence). CDR3 length: 13 residues. Trimming cost V 8 bases and J 4 bases, with 11 bases left between them. This CDR3 is CASSDRNNEKLFF. The CDR3 coding sequence is TGTGCCAGTTCAGACAGAAATAATGAAAAACTGTTTTTT.

J is TRBJ2-7 and V is TRBV30; weak D call: TRBD2 (5 bases). Germline CDR1 is GTSNPN and CDR2 is SVGIG (reference sequence). The length of the CDR3 is 14 residues. V was shortened by 7 bases and J by 2 bases, with 18 bases between the two germline ends. The CDR3 loop is CASGRLVPPYEQYF. CDR3 in DNA: TGTGCCTCGGGGAGATTAGTACCCCCCTACGAGCAGTACTTC.

This chain links TRBV6-5 with TRBJ2-7; a weak D match, TRBD2 (6 bases). Germline assignment: CDR1 MNHEY and CDR2 SVGAGI. The CDR3 sequence is 15 residues long. Trimming took 5 bases from V and 5 from J, leaving 19 bases between them. CDR3 residues: CASSPFVGSGHEQYF. The CDR3 coding sequence is TGTGCCAGCAGTCCTTTTGTGGGTAGCGGCCACGAGCAGTACTTC.

The J gene is TRBJ1-4, the V gene TRBV20-1; D gene uncertain. The CDR3 runs 11 residues. Germline CDR1 DFQATT, CDR2 SNEGSKA (reference sequence). Trimming pared 4 bases from V and 8 bases from J, leaving 8 bases between. As DNA, the CDR3 is TGCAGTGCTATGCGGCCGGAAAAACTGTTTTTT. Translation gives CSAMRPEKLFF.

V and J are TRBV6-5 and TRBJ1-2; D is ambiguous. This CDR3 is 11 amino acids long. V dropped 7 bases and J dropped 8 bases, with 11 bases sitting between them. Germline V CDR1 and CDR2: MNHEY, SVGAGI. CDR3 sequence (DNA): TGTGCCAGCACGGCCGGGTGGGGCTACACCTTC. Translating gives CASTAGWGYTF.

V usage is TRBV19 and J usage is TRBJ2-5, with 11 bases that match TRBD2. V was clipped by 6 bases and J by 2 bases; unmatched bases: 5. CDR3 length: 15 residues. CDR1 is LNHDA and CDR2 is SQIVND in the germline V gene (reference sequence). CDR3 protein: CASSPLAGGQETQYF. CDR3 nucleotides: TGTGCCAGTAGCCCATTAGCGGGGGGGCAAGAGACCCAGTACTTC.

The rearrangement joins TRBV7-6 to TRBJ1-5, with 8 positions matching TRBD1. Trimming took 6 bases from V and 4 from J; bases not matched to a gene: 8. Germline V gives CDR1 SGHVS, CDR2 FNYEAQ. CDR3 length: 15 residues. The CDR3 sequence is CASSTGTGDNQPQHF. CDR3 coding DNA: TGTGCCAGCAGTACCGGGACAGGAGATAATCAGCCCCAGCATTTT.

The chain joins TRBV28 to TRBJ1-4; D gene unclear. The CDR3 runs 15 residues. Looked up from germline, CDR1 is MDHEN and CDR2 is SYDVKM. Between the trimmed V and J ends, which lost 6 bases and 0 bases, there was a span of 11 bases. The CDR3 sequence is CASRAWGATNEKLFF. CDR3 nucleotides: TGTGCCAGCAGGGCCTGGGGAGCAACTAATGAAAAACTGTTTTTT.

This clone has only one observation. The V call is TRBV5-4, the J call TRBJ1-3, with D possibly matching TRBD1 (6 bases). Trimming cost V 3 bases and J 2 bases, with 18 bases left between them. CDR3 size: 17 residues. Looked up from germline, CDR1 is SGHNT and CDR2 is YYREEE (reference sequence). Written as DNA, the CDR3 is TGTGCCAGCAGCTCCGAGCCCACAGGGTACGCTGGAAACACCATATATTTT. Amino acid sequence: CASSSEPTGYAGNTIYF.

The chain links TRBV13 to TRBJ1-3; D possibly corresponds to TRBD1 (5 bases). Looked up from germline, CDR1 is PRHDT and CDR2 is FYEKMQ (reference sequence). This CDR3 is built from 14 residues. Between the trimmed V and J ends, which lost 3 bases and 6 bases, there was a span of 12 bases. CDR3 sequence reads: CASSLGQAANTIYF. The CDR3, as DNA: TGTGCCAGCAGCTTGGGGCAGGCCGCAAACACCATATATTTT. Combining the CDR3 with reference TRBV13 and TRBJ1-3 gives the whole variable domain AAGVIQSPRHLIKEKRETATLKCYPIPRHDTVYWYQQGPGQDPQFLISFYEKMQSDKGSIPDRFSAQQFSDYHSELNMSSLELGDSALYFCASSLGQAANTIYFGEGSWLTVV.

The chain couples TRBV7-9 to TRBJ1-1; TRBD1 might be the D (6 bases). The ends were cut back, 5 bases at V and 3 bases at J, with 10 bases in the middle. The CDR3 has 13 residues. In germline, CDR1 is SEHNR, CDR2 FQNEAQ (reference sequence). The CDR3 is CASSTTGYTEAFF. CDR3 nucleotide sequence: TGTGCCAGCAGCACGACAGGCTACACTGAAGCTTTCTTT.

This chain connects TRBV11-1 to TRBJ2-5; the D gene is possibly TRBD1 (6 bases). The J call may be incorrect, as the DNA end agrees better with TRBJ2-7. This CDR3 is 15 amino acids long. CDR1 and CDR2 (germline): SGHAT, FQDESV (reference sequence). The CDR3, as DNA: TGTGCCAGCAGCTTAGGTATTACAGGGACCTACGAGCAGTACTTC. Translating it yields CASSLGITGTYEQYF.

The rearrangement uses TRBV4-1 and TRBJ2-1, with D possibly being TRBD2 (6 bases). V lost 0 bases to trimming and J lost 2 bases, with 11 bases between them. This CDR3 has 16 residues. Germline V gene data show CDR1 as MGHRA and CDR2 as YSYEKL. CDR3 nucleotide sequence: TGCGCCAGCAGCCAAGATGGAGGGTTCCCCTACAATGAGCAGTTCTTC. It specifies CASSQDGGFPYNEQFF.

The V gene is TRBV6-1, the J gene TRBJ2-7; 9 bases map to TRBD2. CDR3 length equals 14 residues. V shed 7 bases, J shed 4 bases, and the junction held 8 bases outside the gene matches. CDR1 and CDR2 (germline): MNHNS, SASEGT. CDR3 residues: CASTPAGGLYEQYF. The CDR3 DNA is TGTGCCAGCACCCCAGCGGGGGGCCTATACGAGCAGTACTTC.

The V gene is TRBV6-5, the J gene TRBJ2-7, with 7 bases identical to TRBD1. CDR1 and CDR2 from the germline V gene are MNHEY and SVGAGI. The CDR3 runs 15 residues. Germline trimming cut 5 bases from V and 0 bases from J; bases unmatched to any gene: 7. CDR3 coding DNA: TGTGCCAGCAGTCTACAGGGGTCTGACTCCTACGAGCAGTACTTC. This codes for CASSLQGSDSYEQYF.

This chain uses TRBV27 with TRBJ2-7, with a possible D match to TRBD1 (5 bases). Germline V gene lookup returns CDR1 MNHEY and CDR2 SMNVEV (reference sequence). Trimming removed 5 bases at V and 6 bases at J, with 11 bases between. The CDR3 runs to 12 residues. The CDR3 sequence: CASSMTVREQYF. The CDR3 DNA reads as TGTGCCAGCAGTATGACAGTACGCGAGCAGTACTTC.

The rearrangement links TRBV6-1 to TRBJ2-4; a weak D match, TRBD1 (5 bases). Germline V gene data show CDR1 as MNHNS and CDR2 as SASEGT. CDR3 length: 17 amino acids. Trimming took off 3 bases at V and 2 bases at J, with 17 bases between the two ends. CDR3 amino acids: CASSDLGAGGTKNIQYF. The CDR3 nucleotides read TGTGCCAGCAGTGATCTTGGGGCCGGTGGGACCAAAAACATTCAGTACTTC.

This clone showed up just a few times. The chain is built from TRBV7-3 and TRBJ2-2; D remains unclear. This CDR3 contains 15 residues. In germline, CDR1 is SGHTA, CDR2 FQGTGA. The V end was cut by 3 bases, the J end by 0 bases, with 8 bases between. The chain's CDR3 is CASSFTRSNTGELFF. As DNA, the CDR3 is TGTGCCAGCAGCTTTACCCGGTCGAACACCGGGGAGCTGTTTTTT.